The present T cell receptor beta chain was sequenced within a study of blood T cells in healthy people across ages. A second PCR, run for 7 to 11 cycles, used a sample-barcoded 5' primer plus a J-beta primer mix. TCRdb processed the 5' RACE reads anew with MiXCR; each CDR3 protein has one entry. The sample lists roughly 2 million distinct CDR3 sequences; around half were seen once. This clonotype has a handful of counts. Sample: blood. The TCR sequence derives from a woman aged 40 to 49 in good health.

CDR3 loop: CAIRNTGGEQYF. The CDR3 DNA reads TGTGCCATCAGGAATACAGGGGGCGAGCAGTACTTC. This chain links TRBV10-3 with TRBJ2-5, with TRBD1 matching 8 bases. The assigned J gene may be wrong: the sequence end matches TRBJ2-7 better. The CDR3 contains 12 residues. CDR1 and CDR2 from the germline V gene are ENHRY and SYGVKD.